This T cell receptor beta chain was profiled in a study of blood T cell repertoires in COVID-19 (TCRdb year 2020). In the study overall: Samples from collaborators originated in the United States, Italy and Spain and spanned both the acute and convalescent phases of COVID-19. Subjects who had been exposed to COVID-19, were actively infected with it, or had recovered from it provided the deeply sampled blood TCRbeta repertoires that made up the dataset. The samples were drawn from the first 160 participants of the ongoing ImmuneRACE study and from over 950 subjects provided by 6 global collaborators. The repertoires were made available in a free public database intended to serve as a resource for research on the immune response to SARS-CoV-2. Nearly every sample came with metadata listing a de-identified subject ID, COVID-19 status, age in years and sex. The prospective study material was composed of cDNA or gDNA derived from T cells, B-cell-depleted T cells, or PBMCs. HLA class I and class II types, where available, came from metadata supplied by the sample provider rather than from assay-based typing.

With regard to this clone: The antigen this receptor binds is unknown. No much larger clone is present one base from it, and per-base qualities are unavailable.

Whole blood was collected in K2EDTA tubes by collaborating institutions according to the institutions' own protocols. For TCRbeta analysis, collaborators shipped samples in one of three forms: frozen whole blood, isolated PBMCs, or DNA extracted from either of those sample types. The paper as a whole reports these results and caveats: The quantity of clinical and demographic metadata differed by source and by participant and was supplied without curation.

TCRbeta CDR3 regions were amplified from genomic DNA using the immunoSEQ Assay, a bias-controlled multiplex PCR. As for the authors' bioinformatics: Nucleated cell counts per sample were estimated from amplification of reference gene primers within the assay. To quantify the absolute abundance of each unique TCRbeta CDR3 rearrangement, sequence reads were collapsed and filtered. For each sample, productive Simpson clonality was calculated by taking the square root of Simpson's diversity index across productive rearrangements. In TCRdb, the immuneACCESS table is reduced to in-frame sequences with V and J assigned. These tables do not hold every clone; where another copy was compared, an unresolved V gene accounts for under half, and the others remain unexplained. V, J and clone size derive from that table, while D and trimming were established from the DNA sequence. For this sample there are about 120,000 clones; roughly four fifths appear just once. 7.9% of the sample comes from the top ten.

Specimen: peripheral blood. The clonotype was recovered from a human donor in a cohort sampled during active COVID-19.

The bases are TGTGCCAGCAGCTTCCCCGACAGGGATGCGGACATTCAGTACTTC. Translated, this gives CASSFPDRDADIQYF. Recombination connected TRBV13 to TRBJ2-4, and 7 bases in between align with TRBD1. Inclusive of the bounding cysteine and phenylalanine, the CDR3 is 15 residues long. Only the CDR3 part of the read is kept: 45 bases, read in frame from the first base. Clipping removes 3 bases from V and 8 bases from J, with 10 as the unmatched junction base count. Taken from the germline V gene (reference sequence), the CDR1 and CDR2 loops are PRHDT and FYEKMQ.